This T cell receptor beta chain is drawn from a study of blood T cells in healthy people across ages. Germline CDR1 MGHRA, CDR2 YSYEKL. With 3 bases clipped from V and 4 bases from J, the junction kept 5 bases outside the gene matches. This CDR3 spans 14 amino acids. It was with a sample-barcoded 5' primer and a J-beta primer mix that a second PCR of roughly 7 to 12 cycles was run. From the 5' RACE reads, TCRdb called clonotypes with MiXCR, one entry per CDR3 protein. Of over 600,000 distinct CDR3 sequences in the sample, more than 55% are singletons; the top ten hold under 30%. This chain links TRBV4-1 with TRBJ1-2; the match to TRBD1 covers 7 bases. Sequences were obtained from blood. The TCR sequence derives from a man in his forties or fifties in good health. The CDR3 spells CASSQMTGLYGYTF. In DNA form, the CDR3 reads TGCGCCAGCAGCCAGATGACAGGGCTCTATGGCTACACCTTC.